These 9 T cell receptor beta chains came from one sample sequenced in a study of T cells in Graves' hyperthyroidism and ophthalmopathy. TCR beta CDR3 regions were amplified from RNA. HTBI primers drove first-round RT-PCR of the TCR CDR3. In TCRdb, the multiplex PCR reads were re-called with MiXCR into one record per CDR3 protein. The sample contains about 290,000 distinct CDR3 sequences, roughly an eighth of which appear only once. The sequencing sample was made of blood. Source of these receptors: a woman in her forties with Graves' hyperthyroidism.

This clonotype was detected many times. The gene calls are TRBV7-2 and TRBJ1-1; D remains ambiguous. Looked up from germline, CDR1 is SGHTA and CDR2 is FQGNSA. The CDR3 has 13 amino acids. V was trimmed by 3 bases and J by 1 base, leaving 6 bases between them. DNA for the CDR3: TGTGCCAGCAGCTTCCAAGAGAACACTGAAGCTTTCTTT. Translated: CASSFQENTEAFF.

CDR3 region: CSAGQGANEQYF. The CDR3 DNA follows: TGCAGCGCAGGACAGGGGGCAAACGAGCAGTACTTC. The chain recombines TRBV29-1 with TRBJ2-7; 11 bases map to TRBD1. With V trimmed by 7 bases and J by 5 bases, 4 bases remained unmatched. The germline V gene encodes CDR1 SQVTM and CDR2 ANQGSEA. This CDR3 has 12 amino acids.

This clonotype was counted a few times. CDR3 nucleotides: TGCGCCAGCAGCTTGGGCTCAGGCGGGACTGAAGCTTTCTTT. The encoded protein is CASSLGSGGTEAFF. The genes are TRBV5-1 and TRBJ1-1; no definite D call. V was clipped by 0 bases and J by 5 bases, with 11 bases between them. The length of the CDR3 is 14 residues. Germline assignment: CDR1 SGHRS and CDR2 YFSETQ.

The chain couples TRBV6-1 to TRBJ2-1, with no clear D. Germline-derived CDR1 and CDR2 are MNHNS and SASEGT. Trimming stripped 5 bases from V and 1 base from J, with 6 bases between. The CDR3 covers 13 residues. The CDR3 DNA sequence: TGTGCCAGCAGTTATGCGTCCTACAATGAGCAGTTCTTC. It specifies CASSYASYNEQFF.

This chain connects TRBV9 to TRBJ2-1; 7 nucleotides line up with TRBD2. V shed 3 bases, J shed 7 bases, and the junction held 13 bases outside the gene matches. Germline V gives CDR1 SGDLS, CDR2 YYNGEE. This CDR3 region has 16 residues. CDR3 sequence (DNA): TGTGCCAGCAGCGCCCGGTCCAGCGGGGAGAGGAATGAGCAGTTCTTC. Translated: CASSARSSGERNEQFF.

The sample holds many counts of this clonotype. The gene calls are TRBV28 and TRBJ2-7; D is ambiguous. V was trimmed by 2 bases and J by 3 bases, leaving 8 bases between them. The CDR3 spans 13 residues. Germline assignment: CDR1 MDHEN and CDR2 SYDVKM. The CDR3 DNA reads as TGTGCCAGCAGTTTAAAGATCGACTACGAGCAGTACTTC. This gives the protein CASSLKIDYEQYF.

This clonotype was counted many times. The gene calls are TRBV5-8 and TRBJ1-2, with 9 bases identical to TRBD1. After removal of 4 bases from V and 4 bases from J, the junction contained 5 bases not matched to a gene. Germline values: CDR1 SGHTS, CDR2 YDEGEE. The CDR3 loop spans 14 amino acids. CDR3 residues: CASSQGQGRYGYTF. In nucleotides, the CDR3 is TGTGCCAGCAGCCAGGGACAGGGACGCTATGGCTACACCTTC.

This chain links TRBV6-5 with TRBJ2-1, with D maybe TRBD2 (5 bases). This CDR3 has 15 amino acids. Trimming removed 1 base from V and 9 bases from J, with 16 bases in between. In germline, CDR1 is MNHEY, CDR2 SVGAGI. CDR3: CASSYFGAGLAEQFF. CDR3 DNA sequence: TGTGCCAGCAGTTACTTCGGTGCGGGCTTGGCTGAGCAGTTCTTC.

This clonotype has ten or more counts. The rearrangement links TRBV29-1 to TRBJ2-1; 10 bases match TRBD2. This CDR3 is built from 13 residues. Germline lookup yields CDR1 SQVTM and CDR2 ANQGSEA. J lost 7 bases, V lost 3 bases, and 3 bases had no gene match. The CDR3 reads CSVDKLAGNEQFF. CDR3 bases: TGCAGCGTTGATAAACTAGCGGGAAATGAGCAGTTCTTC.